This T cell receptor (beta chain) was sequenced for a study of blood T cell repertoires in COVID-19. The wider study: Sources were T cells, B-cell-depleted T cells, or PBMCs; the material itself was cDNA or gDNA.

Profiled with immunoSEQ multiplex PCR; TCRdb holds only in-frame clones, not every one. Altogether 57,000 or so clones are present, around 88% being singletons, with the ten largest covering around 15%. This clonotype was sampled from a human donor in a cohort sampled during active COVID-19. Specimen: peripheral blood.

The CDR3 region has the DNA TGTGCCAGCAGCGCCTTGAGGGGGATGAACACTGAAGCTTTCTTT. It encodes CASSALRGMNTEAFF. The chain links TRBV9 to TRBJ1-1; TRBD1 is a possible D gene (6 bases). Germline V gene data show CDR1 as SGDLS and CDR2 as YYNGEE. CDR3 length equals 15 residues. V was clipped by 3 bases and J by 0 bases, with 12 bases between them.